This T cell receptor (beta chain) was identified during a study of blood T cell repertoires in COVID-19. Study summary: Both acute and convalescent COVID-19 samples were obtained from the United States, Italy and Spain. The cDNA or gDNA used as material had been derived from T cells, B-cell-depleted T cells, or PBMCs.

Profiled with immunoSEQ multiplex PCR; TCRdb holds only in-frame clones, not every one. This table has around 220,000 clones, 70% to 90% appearing once. V lost 4 bases to trimming and J lost 10 bases; unmatched junction nucleotides: 12. CDR3 length: 15 amino acids. Germline lookup yields CDR1 SGHDN and CDR2 FVKESK. This TCR was recovered from a man aged 50-59 years with acute or convalescent COVID-19. Sequenced material: peripheral blood. V gene TRBV14 combines with J gene TRBJ1-1; 10 bases align to TRBD1. The CDR3 sequence is CASSPLMTGGGGAFF. DNA of the CDR3: TGTGCCAGCAGCCCCTTAATGACAGGGGGCGGCGGAGCTTTCTTT.